This TCR beta chain was captured by sequencing in a study of Ad26.COV2.S vaccination and SARS-CoV-2 variants (dated by TCRdb to about 2021). In the study overall: Donors in the vaccine arm were drawn from COV1001, a phase I-IIa trial of Ad26.COV2.S in healthy adults that was multicentre, randomized, double-blind and placebo-controlled. Ad26.COV2.S was administered intramuscularly at 5 x 10^10 or 1 x 10^11 viral particles, either as a single shot or as two shots given 56 days apart. Trial participants were randomized into five groups of five, in which low-dose or high-dose Ad26.COV2.S was given once or twice, or placebo was given on both occasions. Investigators remained blinded to trial group allocation during experiments and outcome assessment. A total of approximately 30 samples were included in the TCR-sequenced set, comprising approximately 20 Ad26.COV2.S vaccine recipients, 5 placebo recipients and 8 SARS-CoV-2 convalescent individuals. TCRbeta repertoire sequencing was used to assess the specificity and breadth of SARS-CoV-2-reactive T cell receptors after Ad26.COV2.S vaccination.

About this clone: Its antigen remains undetermined. No base qualities exist here, and no much larger clone lies one base off it.

CDR1 and CDR2, per the germline V gene, are ENHRY and SYGVKD. V and J are truncated by 0 bases and 7 bases respectively, leaving an intervening sequence of 12 bases. The CDR3 numbers 14 residues from cysteine through phenylalanine. Here the CDR3 DNA is all that survives: 42 bases in frame from base 1. TCRbeta CDR3 regions were sequenced with the immunoSEQ Assay. After extraction, genomic DNA underwent amplification by bias-controlled multiplex PCR, followed by high-throughput sequencing. Per the source publication's procedure: To quantify the absolute abundance of every unique TCRbeta CDR3 region, sequences were collapsed and filtered. Usable DNA was measured by amplifying reference genes present in all nucleated cells, and TCRbeta template counts were normalized to that usable DNA to estimate T cell fraction. Repertoire TCRs were annotated as SARS-CoV-2-specific when V gene, CDR3 amino acid sequence and J gene were exactly matched to a known reactive TCR set. MIRA supplied the reference SARS-CoV-2 TCR set, which was filtered for enrichment in COVID-19-positive ImmuneCODE repertoires so that public or cross-reactive TCRs were removed. Using the MIRA antigens, annotated TCRs were further analysed by specific ORF or by position within an ORF. Breadth was defined as the number of annotated unique rearrangements divided by the total number of unique productive rearrangements, and depth was defined as the summed frequency of the annotated unique rearrangements. Two-sided Wilcoxon rank-sum tests were applied when comparing TCR breadth between groups. Entries here come from immuneACCESS through TCRdb and include only in-frame sequences with V and J called. Some clones fail to appear in such tables; in the studies checked, an unresolved V gene covers under half of the shortfall, and the cause of the remainder is unknown. Clone size and V and J calls were adopted from that table, with D and trimming inferred from the DNA. The sample profile shows roughly 420,000 clones; about 91% of them were found once. About 2.4% of the sample belongs to the ten largest clones.

Overall results and qualifications from the work: It was noted by the authors that total T cell responses may have been underestimated by the TCR breadth and depth analyses. Substantial breadth of spike-specific CD8+ and CD4+ T cell responses was reported after vaccination. Ad26.COV2.S recipients had higher spike-specific TCR breadth than placebo recipients (P = 0.0014). Comparable non-spike TCR breadth was observed between vaccine and placebo recipients, consistent with only spike being contained in the vaccine. The study was not powered to compare responses between vaccine doses or regimens.

The label giving this sample's treatment or condition can be read as: around 19 received Ad26.COV2.S at low or high dose, single or two shots; a few received placebo; per-sample allocation not given. For vaccine and placebo recipients, repertoires were sequenced using samples collected on day 63 after the first injection. Cohort 1b enrolled 25 or so adults aged 18-55 years at a single site in Boston, USA, between 29 July and 7 August 2020. Ad26.COV2.S consisted of a replication-incompetent adenovirus type 26 vector by which a prefusion-stabilized SARS-CoV-2 spike protein from the original Wuhan strain was expressed.

Sequencing was performed on peripheral blood, taken in a trial of Ad26.COV2.S vaccine versus placebo. Recombination joined TRBV10-3 with TRBJ1-2, with the D gene not confidently named. This TCR was sampled from a person aged 18 to 65 who received the Ad26.COV2.S COVID-19 vaccine or a placebo. CDR3 region: CAISESREGLGYTF. In nucleotide form, the sequence is TGTGCCATCAGTGAGTCCCGGGAGGGCCTTGGCTACACCTTC.